This TCR beta chain came from a study of T cell responses to AZD1222 COVID-19 vaccine. Study-level background: Second-dose groups at about 4 or about 12 weeks were pooled. Study results and limitations: Spike regions recognized by vaccine-associated CD4 TCRs spanned the protein, led by 160-218 and 743-854. Donors, mostly white British, included more females; clonal diversity was possibly underestimated. Close to half of all spike-specific TCRs reportedly target regions of the variants that are unmutated.

The ends lost 7 bases at V and 4 bases at J; junction bases unmatched: 9. This CDR3 is 14 amino acids long. CDR1 MGHDK and CDR2 SYGVNS come from the germline V gene. TCRdb's table, derived via immunoSEQ multiplex PCR, lists solely in-frame clones and lacks some. The table has more than 150,000 clones, 92% seen once. For this clone: Its cognate antigen is unknown.

This receptor was obtained from an adult in good health. Sequenced material: peripheral blood, taken on day 0 of AZD1222 vaccination. The chain combines TRBV25-1 with TRBJ1-2, with TRBD1 matching 7 bases. The CDR3 here is CASTSGSGGYGYTF. The DNA of the CDR3 is TGTGCCAGCACCAGCGGGTCAGGGGGCTATGGCTACACCTTC.